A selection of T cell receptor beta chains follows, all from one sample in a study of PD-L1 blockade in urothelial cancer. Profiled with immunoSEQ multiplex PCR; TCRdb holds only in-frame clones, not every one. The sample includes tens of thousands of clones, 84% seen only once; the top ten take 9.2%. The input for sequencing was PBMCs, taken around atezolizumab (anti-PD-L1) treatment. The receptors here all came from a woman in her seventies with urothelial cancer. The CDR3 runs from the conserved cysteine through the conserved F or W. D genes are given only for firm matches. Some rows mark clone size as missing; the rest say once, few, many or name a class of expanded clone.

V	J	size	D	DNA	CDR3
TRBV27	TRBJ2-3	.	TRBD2	TGTGCCAGCAGTTTGTGGGGACTAGATAAAGATACGCAGTATTTT	CASSLWGLDKDTQYF
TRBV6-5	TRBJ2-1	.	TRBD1	TGTGCCAGCAGTAGGGTGGAAGGGGGCATCGATGAGCAGTTCTTC	CASSRVEGGIDEQFF
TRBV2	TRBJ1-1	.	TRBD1	TGTGCCAGCAGTGAACAGGGGGTCGGAACTGAAGCTTTCTTT	CASSEQGVGTEAFF
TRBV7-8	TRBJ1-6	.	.	TGTGCCAGCAGCTTAAAAACAGGGAATTCACCCCTCCACTTT	CASSLKTGNSPLHF
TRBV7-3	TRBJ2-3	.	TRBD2	TGTGCCAGCAGCCCAGCGGGGGGCACAGATACGCAGTATTTT	CASSPAGGTDTQYF
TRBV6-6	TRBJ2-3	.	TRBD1	TGTGCCAGCAGTACGGTAGGGGGCCAGGATGAAGATACGCAGTATTTT	CASSTVGGQDEDTQYF
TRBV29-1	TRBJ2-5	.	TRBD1	TGCAGCGTTGTCGAGACAGGGGGCGGTTGGGGCGAGACCCAGTACTTC	CSVVETGGGWGETQYF
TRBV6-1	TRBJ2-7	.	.	TGTGCCAGCAGTCAGCGGGCAGGCCTCTCCTACGAGCAGTACTTC	CASSQRAGLSYEQYF
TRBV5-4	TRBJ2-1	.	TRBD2	TGTGCCAGCAGTCCCGGGACTAGCGGGATCTATGAGCAGTTCTTC	CASSPGTSGIYEQFF
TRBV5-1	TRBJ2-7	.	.	TGCGCCAGCAGCTTGGCCGGACAAGCCTACGAGCAGTACTTC	CASSLAGQAYEQYF
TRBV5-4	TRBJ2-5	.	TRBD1	TGTGCCAGCAGCGCGACGCACAGGGGGCAAGAGACCCAGTACTTC	CASSATHRGQETQYF
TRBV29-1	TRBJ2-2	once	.	TGCAGCGTTGGTGGGAGAGCGTCGAACACCGGGGAGCTGTTTTTT	CSVGGRASNTGELFF
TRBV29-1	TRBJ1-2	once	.	TGCAGCGTTGGGCAGGGCCGCGGTAACTATGGCTACACCTTC	CSVGQGRGNYGYTF
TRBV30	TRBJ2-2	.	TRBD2	TGTGCCTGGGCCCGGGGGGCGAACACCGGGGAGCTGTTTTTT	CAWARGANTGELFF
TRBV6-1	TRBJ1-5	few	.	TGTGCCAGCAGCGCGAATAGCAATCAGCCCCAGCATTTT	CASSANSNQPQHF